The rows below give T cell receptor beta chains drawn from one sample of a study of blood T cell repertoires in COVID-19. This table comes from immunoSEQ multiplex PCR, and its TCRdb copy is limited to in-frame clones, with some not included. The sample carries over 200,000 clones, around 80% recorded once. The sequenced material came from peripheral blood. These receptors came from a woman aged 25-40 years with COVID-19, enrolled during active disease. Both conserved end residues are part of each CDR3. A D gene is named only where the DNA matches it firmly. Not all rows give a size; the values are once, few, many and, for expanded clones, a class.

size	D	V	J	CDR3	DNA
.	.	TRBV27	TRBJ1-2	CASSFTDSYGYTF	TGTGCCAGCAGTTTTACGGACAGCTATGGCTACACCTTC
.	.	TRBV7-2	TRBJ2-7	CASSLVWSSYEQYF	TGTGCCAGCAGCTTAGTCTGGAGCTCCTACGAGCAGTACTTC
.	.	TRBV5-5	TRBJ1-2	CASSLGVRSGNYGYTF	TGTGCCAGCAGCTTGGGAGTTAGAAGCGGGAACTATGGCTACACCTTC
.	.	TRBV7-2	TRBJ1-1	CASSRGSRANTEAFF	TGTGCCAGCAGCCGGGGGTCCCGGGCAAACACTGAAGCTTTCTTT
.	TRBD1	TRBV30	TRBJ1-2	CAWTAWGQGAKGYTF	TGTGCCTGGACCGCTTGGGGGCAGGGGGCTAAGGGCTACACCTTC
.	TRBD1	TRBV15	TRBJ2-2	CATSRDLGTANTGELFF	TGTGCCACCAGCAGAGATCTAGGGACAGCGAACACCGGGGAGCTGTTTTTT
once	TRBD1	TRBV28	TRBJ2-7	CASRERTGGDEQYF	TGTGCCAGCCGGGAGCGGACAGGGGGGGACGAGCAGTACTTC
.	.	TRBV29-1	TRBJ2-7	CSVVGGKGPYEQYF	TGCAGCGTTGTGGGGGGAAAAGGACCCTACGAGCAGTACTTC
.	TRBD1	TRBV28	TRBJ2-3	CASRPHQGQGAPDTQYF	TGTGCCAGCAGGCCACACCAGGGACAGGGGGCCCCAGATACGCAGTATTTT
.	.	TRBV7-9	TRBJ1-4	CASSLGQEGGTNEKLFF	TGTGCCAGCAGCTTAGGTCAGGAAGGAGGGACTAATGAAAAACTGTTTTTT